What follows describes a single T cell receptor (beta chain). Its specific antigen is unknown. No qualities accompany the bases; no much larger clone lies one base away. The data derive from a study of post-analysis software for immune sequencing data (dated by TCRdb to about 2015). For context, the study as a whole: Recorded disease courses included relapsing-remitting, secondary progressive and progressive-relapsing multiple sclerosis, with some patients lacking subtype annotation. A subset of samples was prepared in parallel using single-end sample barcoding, then pooled and co-amplified after Illumina adapter ligation. Patient repertoires were compared against 10 to 12 previously published healthy control repertoires from donors aged about 6 to 25 years. On the study overall, not on this receptor specifically: Several TRBV segments, including TRBV5-6, TRBV5-1 and TRBV20-1, were significantly more frequent in patients than controls. Compared with controls, multiple sclerosis patients had significantly lower normalized Chao1 diversity, a finding suggesting substantial peripheral T-cell clonal expansion. Direct clustering with F measure showed strong co-clustering of samples prepared in the same batch, prompting a batch-effect correction. The multiple sclerosis patient group was slightly younger than the control group.

Preparation of the library involved PCR. The instrument given in TCRdb is Illumina HiSeq 2500. To reduce PCR and sequencing biases, unique molecular identifiers were incorporated into the TCR beta cDNA libraries. Roughly 500,000 cDNA molecules were obtained per 1 to 10 million input T cells, so each molecule approximated one T cell. The patient libraries were prepared and sequenced using the same protocol as the earlier healthy control dataset. Within a given batch, samples were prepared together, multiplexed and sequenced on the same HiSeq lane. The original pipeline was this. MIGEC was used to process the raw barcoded reads, and molecular identifier groups with only a single read were discarded before consensus assembly and CDR3 extraction. Clonotype tables were post-analysed with VDJtools, and diversity was normalized by down-sampling all datasets to the smallest sample size. In repertoire overlap clustering, CDR3 amino acid sequences, but not nucleotide sequences, were matched to correct batch-related cross-sample contamination. The public reads were run again by TCRdb, first through fastp at Q25 and then through MiXCR, and only productive beta chains were kept. CDR3 protein sequences are deduplicated, and each keeps its most common genes and DNA. The V and J calls here are based on TCRdb, not the publication. The sample table contains around 700,000 distinct CDR3 sequences; only one count was recorded for 55% to 60% of them. The top ten clones comprise about 10% of the sample.

TCR beta repertoires were profiled from peripheral blood of 13 young patients with multiple sclerosis to demonstrate the VDJtools post-analysis software. The multiple sclerosis patients were children and adolescents ranging in age from about 6 to 16 years. Clipping removes 3 bases from V and 2 bases from J, with 8 as the unmatched junction base count. The CDR3 numbers 16 residues from cysteine through phenylalanine. Of all the DNA, just the CDR3 is kept, 48 bases in frame from base 1. For CDR1 and CDR2, the germline V gene (reference sequence) lists MNHEY and SMNVEV. The sequence was collected from a girl aged 2 to 10 with multiple sclerosis. The V and J segments used are TRBV27 and TRBJ2-7; 9 of the junction bases match TRBD1. The sample consisted of blood. The CDR3 in this case is CASSFGRDRVTYEQYF. The DNA sequence is given as TGTGCCAGCAGTTTCGGCCGGGACAGGGTTACCTACGAGCAGTACTTC.